These 7 T cell receptor beta chains came from one sample sequenced in a study of shared clonotypes between healthy human individuals. Only in-frame clones appear in the TCRdb table, and some are missing; sequencing was by immunoSEQ multiplex PCR. Among 230,000 or so clones listed, under 80% were seen once. Sequences were obtained from memory CD4+ T cells sorted from blood. Subset given: CD45RA-negative fraction. The receptors stem from a man under 40 in good health.

The chain is built from TRBV25-1 and TRBJ2-5; D might be TRBD2 (6 bases). From germline, CDR1 is MGHDK and CDR2 SYGVNS. The CDR3 covers 13 residues. Trimming took off 4 bases at V and 4 bases at J, with 10 bases between the two ends. The CDR3 reads CASSAGRSETQYF. The CDR3 DNA sequence: TGTGCCAGCAGTGCGGGGAGGTCAGAGACCCAGTACTTC.

The chain employs TRBV9 and TRBJ2-3; maybe TRBD2 (5 bases). CDR1 and CDR2 from the germline V gene are SGDLS and YYNGEE. The V end was cut by 4 bases, the J end by 2 bases, with 17 bases between. CDR3 length equals 16 residues. CDR3 sequence: CASSFSLGLNTDTQYF. The CDR3 DNA is TGTGCCAGCAGCTTCAGTCTAGGACTCAACACAGATACGCAGTATTTT. Full variable domain (missing parts from reference TRBV9 and TRBJ2-3): DSGVTQTPKHLITATGQRVTLRCSPRSGDLSVYWYQQSLDQGLQFLIQYYNGEERAKGNILERFSAQQFPDLHSELNLSSLELGDSALYFCASSFSLGLNTDTQYFGPGTRLTVL.

The chain carries TRBV7-6 and TRBJ2-2, with 9 bases fitting TRBD2. CDR3 length: 15 amino acids. Germline CDR1 SGHVS, CDR2 FNYEAQ. Trimming cost V 6 bases and J 3 bases; bases outside gene matches: 5. The CDR3: CASSSGTSYTGELFF. The CDR3 nucleotides are TGTGCCAGCAGTTCCGGGACTAGCTACACCGGGGAGCTGTTTTTT.

This chain uses TRBV19 with TRBJ2-7; the match to TRBD2 covers 9 bases. The CDR3 totals 17 residues. The germline gives CDR1 LNHDA, CDR2 SQIVND (reference sequence). J lost 2 bases, V lost 3 bases, and 11 bases had no gene match. The CDR3 region is CASSIAGGAGGTYEQYF. Written as DNA, the CDR3 is TGTGCCAGTAGTATCGCGGGGGGAGCGGGAGGAACCTACGAGCAGTACTTC.

The gene calls are TRBV5-5 and TRBJ2-2; 9 nucleotides align to TRBD2. Germline trimming cut 6 bases from V and 5 bases from J; bases unmatched to any gene: 20. The CDR3 length is 19 residues. Per the germline V gene, CDR1 is SGHKS and CDR2 is YYEKEE (reference sequence). The DNA of the CDR3 is TGTGCCAGCACCGCCTTAGGGCCGATAGCGGGAGTTTCAACCGGGGAGCTGTTTTTT. It translates to CASTALGPIAGVSTGELFF.

This clone was found a few times. The V and J genes are TRBV6-6 and TRBJ2-3; possibly TRBD1 for D (6 bases). The germline gives CDR1 MNHNY, CDR2 SVGAGI (reference sequence). CDR3 length: 14 residues. V was shortened by 5 bases and J by 4 bases, with 13 bases between the two germline ends. The CDR3 sequence is CASSRGQAADTQYF. The CDR3 nucleotides are TGTGCCAGCAGTCGGGGACAAGCGGCAGATACGCAGTATTTT.

The rearrangement uses TRBV10-3 and TRBJ1-2; TRBD1 is a possible D gene (6 bases). The CDR3 has 16 amino acids. CDR1 and CDR2 from the germline V gene are ENHRY and SYGVKD. Trimming stripped 2 bases from V and 7 bases from J, with 20 bases between. DNA of the CDR3: TGTGCCATCAGTGAGGCGACCCAGGGGAGGGGCGTTGGCTACACCTTC. Translated, it gives CAISEATQGRGVGYTF.